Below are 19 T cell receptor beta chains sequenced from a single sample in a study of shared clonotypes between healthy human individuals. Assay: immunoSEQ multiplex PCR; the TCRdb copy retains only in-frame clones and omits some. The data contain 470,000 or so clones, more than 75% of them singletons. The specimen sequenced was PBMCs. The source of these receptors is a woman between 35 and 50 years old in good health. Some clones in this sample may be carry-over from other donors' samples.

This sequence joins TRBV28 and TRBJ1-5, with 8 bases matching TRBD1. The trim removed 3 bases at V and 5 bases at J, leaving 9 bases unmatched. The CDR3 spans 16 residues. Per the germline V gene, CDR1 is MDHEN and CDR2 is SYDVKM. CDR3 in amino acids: CASSLGLQGAHQPQHF. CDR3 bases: TGTGCCAGCAGTTTGGGTCTCCAGGGGGCTCATCAGCCCCAGCATTTT.

In DNA, the CDR3 is TGTGCCACCAGCAGGGCTGAAGGGGCCCAGTACTTC. Protein sequence: CATSRAEGAQYF. The chain carries TRBV15 and TRBJ2-5; tentative D call: TRBD1 (5 bases). The CDR3 runs to 12 residues. The V end lost 3 bases, the J end lost 9 bases, and 11 bases lay between the germline ends. Per germline, CDR1 LNHNV and CDR2 YYDKDF (reference sequence).

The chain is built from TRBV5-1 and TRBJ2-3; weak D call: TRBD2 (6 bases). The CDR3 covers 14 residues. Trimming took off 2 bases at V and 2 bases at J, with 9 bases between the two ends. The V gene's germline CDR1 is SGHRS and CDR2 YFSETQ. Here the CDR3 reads CASSLPGVTDTQYF. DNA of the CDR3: TGCGCCAGCAGCTTACCGGGAGTCACAGATACGCAGTATTTT.

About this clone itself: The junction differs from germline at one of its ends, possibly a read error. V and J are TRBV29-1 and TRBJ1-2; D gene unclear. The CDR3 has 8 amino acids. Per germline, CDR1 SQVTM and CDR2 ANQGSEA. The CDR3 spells CSVGAENF. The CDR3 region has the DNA TGCAGCGTTGGGGCAGAAAACTTC.

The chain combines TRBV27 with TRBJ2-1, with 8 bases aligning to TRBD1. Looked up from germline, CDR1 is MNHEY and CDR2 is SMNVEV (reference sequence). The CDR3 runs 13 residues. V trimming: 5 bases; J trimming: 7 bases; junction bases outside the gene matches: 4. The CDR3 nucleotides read TGTGCCAGCAGTCGGACAGGGTGGAATGAGCAGTTCTTC. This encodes CASSRTGWNEQFF.

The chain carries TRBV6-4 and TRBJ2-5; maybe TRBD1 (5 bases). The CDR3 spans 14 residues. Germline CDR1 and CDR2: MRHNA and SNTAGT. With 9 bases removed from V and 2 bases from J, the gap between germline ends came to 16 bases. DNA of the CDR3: TGTGCCAGAACCGGGCCGACAGAGCAAGAGACCCAGTACTTC. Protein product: CARTGPTEQETQYF.

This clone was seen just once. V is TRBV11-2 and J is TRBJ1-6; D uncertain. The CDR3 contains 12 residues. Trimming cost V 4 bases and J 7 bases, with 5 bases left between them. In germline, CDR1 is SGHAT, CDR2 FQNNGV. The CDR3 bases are TGTGCCAGCAGCTCTGGGAATTCACCCCTCCACTTT. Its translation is CASSSGNSPLHF. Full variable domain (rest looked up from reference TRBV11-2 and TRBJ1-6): EAGVAQSPRYKIIEKRQSVAFWCNPISGHATLYWYQQILGQGPKLLIQFQNNGVVDDSQLPKDRFSAERLKGVDSTLKIQPAKLEDSAVYLCASSSGNSPLHFGNGTRLTVT.

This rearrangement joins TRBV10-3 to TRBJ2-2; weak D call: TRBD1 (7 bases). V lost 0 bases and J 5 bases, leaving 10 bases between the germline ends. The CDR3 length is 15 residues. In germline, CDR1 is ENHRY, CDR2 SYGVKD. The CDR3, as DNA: TGTGCCATCAGTGAGTCCAGGGGGGAGACCGGGGAGCTGTTTTTT. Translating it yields CAISESRGETGELFF.

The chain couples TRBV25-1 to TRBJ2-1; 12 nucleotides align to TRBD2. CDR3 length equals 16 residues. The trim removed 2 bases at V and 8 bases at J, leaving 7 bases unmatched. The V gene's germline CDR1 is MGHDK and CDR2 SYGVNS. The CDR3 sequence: CASSEGWASGRDEQFF. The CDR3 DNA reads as TGTGCCAGCAGTGAAGGTTGGGCTAGCGGGAGGGATGAGCAGTTCTTC.

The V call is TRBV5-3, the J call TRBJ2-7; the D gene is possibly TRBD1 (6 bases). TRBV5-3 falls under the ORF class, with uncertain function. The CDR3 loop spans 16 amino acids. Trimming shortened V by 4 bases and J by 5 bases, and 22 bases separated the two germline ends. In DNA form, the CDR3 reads TGTGCCAGAAGCCCCTACCGGGACATGGACGGCCACGAGCAGTACTTC. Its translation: CARSPYRDMDGHEQYF.

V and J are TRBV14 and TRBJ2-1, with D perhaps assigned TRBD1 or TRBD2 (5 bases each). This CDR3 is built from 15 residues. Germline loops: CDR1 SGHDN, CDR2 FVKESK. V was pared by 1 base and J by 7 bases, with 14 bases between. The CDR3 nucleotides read TGTGCCAGCAGCCAAGGACAGTCGGGGCGAAATGAGCAGTTCTTC. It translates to CASSQGQSGRNEQFF.

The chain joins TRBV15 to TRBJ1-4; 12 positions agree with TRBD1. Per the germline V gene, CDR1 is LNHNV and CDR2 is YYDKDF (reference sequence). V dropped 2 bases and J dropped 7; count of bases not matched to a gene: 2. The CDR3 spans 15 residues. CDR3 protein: CATSRRDRGREKLFF. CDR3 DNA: TGTGCCACCAGCAGAAGGGACAGGGGGCGTGAAAAACTGTTTTTT.

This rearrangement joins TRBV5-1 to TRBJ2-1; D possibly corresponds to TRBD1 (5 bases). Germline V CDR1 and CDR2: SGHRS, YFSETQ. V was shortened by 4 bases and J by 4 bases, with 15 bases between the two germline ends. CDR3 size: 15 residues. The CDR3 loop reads CASSAEPRAYNEQFF. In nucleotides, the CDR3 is TGCGCCAGCAGCGCTGAGCCCAGGGCTTACAATGAGCAGTTCTTC.

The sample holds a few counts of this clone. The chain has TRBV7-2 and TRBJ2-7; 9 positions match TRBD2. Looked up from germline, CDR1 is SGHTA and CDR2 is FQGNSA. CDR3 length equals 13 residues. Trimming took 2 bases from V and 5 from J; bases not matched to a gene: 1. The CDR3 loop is CASSLIAGDEQYF. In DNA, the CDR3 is TGTGCCAGCAGCTTAATAGCGGGGGACGAGCAGTACTTC.

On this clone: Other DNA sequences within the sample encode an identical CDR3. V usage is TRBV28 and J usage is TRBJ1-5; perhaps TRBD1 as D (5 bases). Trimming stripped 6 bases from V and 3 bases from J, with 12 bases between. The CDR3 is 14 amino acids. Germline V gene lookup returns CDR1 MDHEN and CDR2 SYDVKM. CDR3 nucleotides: TGTGCCAGCAGCTCGGGGGGATCCAATCAGCCCCAGCATTTT. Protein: CASSSGGSNQPQHF.

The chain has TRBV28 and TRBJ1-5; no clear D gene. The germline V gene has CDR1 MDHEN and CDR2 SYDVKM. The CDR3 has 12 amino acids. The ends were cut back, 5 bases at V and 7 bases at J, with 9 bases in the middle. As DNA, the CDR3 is TGTGCCAGCAGTCTTAGAACGCAGCCCCAGCATTTT. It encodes CASSLRTQPQHF. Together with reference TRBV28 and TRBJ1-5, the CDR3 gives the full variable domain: DVKVTQSSRYLVKRTGEKVFLECVQDMDHENMFWYRQDPGLGLRLIYFSYDVKMKEKGDIPEGYSVSREKKERFSLILESASTNQTSMYLCASSLRTQPQHFGDGTRLSIL.

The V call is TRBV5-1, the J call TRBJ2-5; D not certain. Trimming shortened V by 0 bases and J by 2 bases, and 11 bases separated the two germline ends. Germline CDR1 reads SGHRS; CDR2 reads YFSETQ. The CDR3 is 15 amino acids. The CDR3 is CASSLAHWGQETQYF. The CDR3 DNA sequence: TGCGCCAGCAGCTTGGCCCACTGGGGTCAAGAGACCCAGTACTTC.

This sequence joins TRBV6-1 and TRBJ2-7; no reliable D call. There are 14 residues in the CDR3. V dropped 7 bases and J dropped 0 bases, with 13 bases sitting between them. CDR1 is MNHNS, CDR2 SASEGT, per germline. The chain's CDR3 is CASIFSDGSYEQYF. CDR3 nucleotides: TGTGCCAGCATTTTTTCCGACGGCTCCTACGAGCAGTACTTC.

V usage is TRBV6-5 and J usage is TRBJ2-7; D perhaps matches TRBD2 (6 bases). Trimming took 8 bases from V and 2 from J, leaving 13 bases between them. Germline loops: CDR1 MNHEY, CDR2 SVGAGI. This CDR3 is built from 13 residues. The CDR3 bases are TGTGCCAGCCGGAGGGACGGTACCTACGAGCAGTACTTC. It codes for CASRRDGTYEQYF.